Below, 30 T cell receptor beta chains from the same sample are listed, as sequenced in a study of CD8+CD57+ T cells in acquired aplastic anemia. The sequenced patients had an expansion of CD8+CD57+ cells seen by flow cytometry. Investigators profiled TCR beta VDJ and CDR3 from genomic DNA template. TCRdb recomputed calls from the reads with MiXCR, one row per CDR3 protein. The table lists 50,000 to 65,000 distinct CDR3 sequences, approximately 50% of them singletons. Material for sequencing was sorted CD4+, CD8+, or CD8+CD57+ T cells (not recorded which) from PBMCs. Receptor source: a human donor with aplastic anemia.

As for this clonotype: A read error may be the cause here, since a much bigger clone is one base away. V usage is TRBV5-4 and J usage is TRBJ2-1, with a tentative D call TRBD2 (6 bases). Germline values: CDR1 SGHNT, CDR2 YYREEE (reference sequence). V dropped 4 bases and J dropped 4 bases, with 21 bases sitting between them. The CDR3 has 17 residues. In DNA form, the CDR3 reads TGTGCCAGCAGCCCCCACCCGGGGCGGGAAGTTTACAATGAGCAGTTCTTC. Translating gives CASSPHPGREVYNEQFF.

This clonotype was seen a single time. The V call is TRBV6-5, the J call TRBJ2-7; 10 nucleotides line up with TRBD2. In germline, CDR1 is MNHEY, CDR2 SVGAGI. V shed 0 bases and J 6 bases; nucleotides not matched to a gene: 11. The CDR3 is made up of 17 amino acids. The CDR3 DNA is TGTGCCAGCAGTTACTCGAATCGGCTAGCGGGAGTGCGCGAGCAGTACGTC. Its protein is CASSYSNRLAGVREQYV.

The gene calls are TRBV19 and TRBJ2-1; 12 nucleotides line up with TRBD2. Germline-derived CDR1 and CDR2 are LNHDA and SQIVND (reference sequence). V was clipped by 3 bases and J by 12 bases; unmatched bases: 6. This CDR3 is built from 14 residues. In nucleotides, the CDR3 is TGTGCCAGTAGTATCCTAGCGGGGGGGCATGGGCAGTTCTTC. Translated: CASSILAGGHGQFF.

By share of the sample, this clonotype is medium-sized. This chain uses TRBV7-8 with TRBJ2-7; 10 positions agree with TRBD1. The trim removed 4 bases at V and 5 bases at J, leaving 2 bases unmatched. The CDR3 has 13 amino acids. Germline loops: CDR1 SGHVS, CDR2 FQNEAQ. In nucleotides, the CDR3 is TGTGCCAGCAGCTCCGGGACAGGGGACGAGCAGTACTTC. It codes for CASSSGTGDEQYF.

Many counts were recorded for this clonotype. The chain employs TRBV6-5 and TRBJ2-7; tentatively, D is TRBD2 (6 bases). This CDR3 has 14 residues. CDR1 and CDR2 from the germline V gene are MNHEY and SVGAGI. Trimming took 4 bases from V and 0 from J, leaving 10 bases between them. The CDR3 loop reads CASSSGRSSYEQYF. As DNA, the CDR3 is TGTGCCAGCAGTTCAGGGAGGAGCTCCTACGAGCAGTACTTC.

The chain recombines TRBV15 with TRBJ2-2; possible D gene TRBD1, 5 bases. V shed 0 bases and J shed 3 bases, with 11 bases lying between them. The CDR3 is made up of 16 amino acids. Germline lookup yields CDR1 LNHNV and CDR2 YYDKDF (reference sequence). The CDR3 here is CATSRDQGAYTGELFF. CDR3 bases: TGTGCCACCAGCAGAGATCAAGGGGCGTACACCGGGGAGCTGTTTTTT.

The chain joins TRBV7-8 to TRBJ2-5; either TRBD1 or TRBD2 may fit D (5 bases each). Germline V gene sequence: CDR1 SGHVS, CDR2 FQNEAQ. V was pared by 6 bases and J by 3 bases, with 23 bases between. The CDR3 contains 17 residues. The CDR3: CASSYGRGRELEETQYF. The CDR3 DNA sequence: TGTGCCAGCAGTTACGGTCGTGGCAGGGAGTTGGAAGAGACCCAGTACTTC.

The chain uses TRBV7-9 and TRBJ1-1; the D is unclear. Germline V gene sequence: CDR1 SEHNR, CDR2 FQNEAQ (reference sequence). CDR3 length equals 11 residues. V was clipped by 10 bases and J by 3 bases, with 9 bases between them. DNA of the CDR3: TGTGCCATTCGTAAGGACACTGAAGCTTTCTTT. It encodes CAIRKDTEAFF.

The gene calls are TRBV29-1 and TRBJ1-2, with D unclear. The V and J ends lost 3 bases and 8 bases respectively, with 13 bases between them. Per germline, CDR1 SQVTM and CDR2 ANQGSEA. The CDR3 contains 12 residues. The CDR3 region has the DNA TGCAGCGTTGATCTCATGGGTTGGGGCTACACCTTC. Amino acids: CSVDLMGWGYTF. Together with reference TRBV29-1 and TRBJ1-2, the CDR3 gives the full variable domain: SAVISQKPSRDICQRGTSLTIQCQVDSQVTMMFWYRQQPGQSLTLIATANQGSEATYESGFVIDKFPISRPNLTFSTLTVSNMSPEDSSIYLCSVDLMGWGYTFGSGTRLTVV.

This clonotype appeared many times. The chain carries TRBV28 and TRBJ2-1; the D is unclear. The CDR3 consists of 14 residues. V lost 3 bases, J lost 7 bases, and 13 bases lay in between. Germline V gene data show CDR1 as MDHEN and CDR2 as SYDVKM. In DNA, the CDR3 is TGTGCCAGCAGTTTTCGGGCCAGGACGAATGAGCAGTTCTTC. It is translated as CASSFRARTNEQFF.

This clonotype was detected ten times or more. The chain couples TRBV2 to TRBJ1-5; no definite D call. Trimming cost V 6 bases and J 1 base, with 7 bases left between them. CDR3 length equals 13 residues. Germline V CDR1 and CDR2: SNHLY, FYNNEI. The CDR3 DNA reads TGTGCCAGCAGGACAAGGAGCAATCAGCCCCAGCATTTT. The encoded protein is CASRTRSNQPQHF.

This clonotype has only one observation. The J gene is TRBJ1-2, the V gene TRBV25-1; 12 bases are a match to TRBD1. The junction had 8 bases not matched to a gene; V was cut back by 4 bases and J by 14 bases. The CDR3 length is 13 residues. Germline V CDR1 and CDR2: MGHDK, SYGVNS. As DNA, the CDR3 is TGTGCCAGCAGTGGGGGGACAGGGGGCGAAGTAACCTTC. This sequence encodes CASSGGTGGEVTF.

The chain couples TRBV7-3 to TRBJ2-7, with TRBD2 matching over 9 bases. Trimming cost V 7 bases and J 2 bases; bases outside gene matches: 3. The V gene's germline CDR1 is SGHTA and CDR2 FQGTGA. This CDR3 region has 13 residues. The CDR3 reads CASKRGGAYEQYF. The CDR3 DNA reads as TGTGCCAGCAAGCGCGGGGGGGCCTACGAGCAGTACTTC.

The sample holds many counts of this clonotype. The V call is TRBV5-4, the J call TRBJ1-2; 9 positions agree with TRBD1. CDR1 is SGHNT and CDR2 is YYREEE in the germline V gene (reference sequence). The V gene end was trimmed by 0 bases and the J gene end by 10 bases; junction bases not matched to a gene: 7. The CDR3 loop spans 14 amino acids. CDR3 nucleotide sequence: TGTGCCAGCAGCTTGGATCCGGGACAGGGAGACTACACCTTC. Translation: CASSLDPGQGDYTF.

Judged by abundance, this clonotype is medium-sized. The chain employs TRBV29-1 and TRBJ1-2; D is unclear. The CDR3 length is 12 residues. Trimming shortened V by 7 bases and J by 10 bases, and 19 bases separated the two germline ends. Germline CDR1 reads SQVTM; CDR2 reads ANQGSEA. The CDR3 loop is CSAQGRAHSYTF. As DNA, the CDR3 is TGCAGCGCCCAAGGACGGGCCCATTCCTACACCTTC.

A remark on this clonotype: This may come from a read error, since a much larger clone is one base off. V and J are TRBV6-1 and TRBJ2-2; 7 bases are a match to TRBD1. Germline loops: CDR1 MNHNS, CDR2 SASEGT. The CDR3 contains 14 residues. The CDR3 DNA reads TGTGCCAGCAGTCCCAGGGGGAACACCGGGGAGCCGTTTTTT. Residues: CASSPRGNTGEPFF.

This clonotype has a count of ten or more. This chain uses TRBV12-3 or TRBV12-4 with TRBJ1-1; D is perhaps TRBD1 (5 bases). V gave up 6 bases and J gave up 5 bases, with 19 bases separating them. The CDR3 extends over 15 amino acids. The CDR3 region is CASRATKQGHTEAFF. CDR3 DNA sequence: TGTGCCAGCAGGGCAACTAAGCAGGGTCATACTGAAGCTTTCTTT.

The gene calls are TRBV7-2 and TRBJ2-5; maybe TRBD2 (6 bases). The germline gives CDR1 SGHTA, CDR2 FQGNSA. The CDR3 loop spans 14 amino acids. V was shortened by 3 bases and J by 1 base, with 9 bases between the two germline ends. CDR3 amino acids: CASSFRGTQETQYF. In DNA form, the CDR3 reads TGTGCCAGCAGCTTTCGGGGGACCCAAGAGACCCAGTACTTC.

This sequence joins TRBV29-1 and TRBJ1-1, with D perhaps matching TRBD1 (5 bases). Trimming removed 3 bases at V and 10 bases at J, with 15 bases between. The CDR3 totals 12 residues. CDR1 is SQVTM, CDR2 ANQGSEA, per germline. In nucleotides, the CDR3 is TGCAGCGTTGAGGGACGGGGGGAGCGAGCTTTCTTT. The encoded protein is CSVEGRGERAFF.

In this sample, this clonotype turned up once. This CDR3 is missing its conserved last phenylalanine or tryptophan, likely due to a read error. The chain joins TRBV7-8 to TRBJ2-5; D gene unclear. Germline CDR1 reads SGHVS; CDR2 reads FQNEAQ. The CDR3 length is 13 residues. The V end lost 3 bases, the J end lost 0 bases, and 5 bases lay between the germline ends. CDR3 DNA: TGTGCCAGCAGCTTCGCGTACCAAGAGACCCAGTACTCC. Translation gives CASSFAYQETQYS.

This clonotype is large. J is TRBJ1-5 and V is TRBV7-2; 8 bases are a match to TRBD1. The junction had 8 bases not matched to a gene; V was cut back by 1 base and J by 6 bases. Germline V gene data show CDR1 as SGHTA and CDR2 as FQGNSA. The CDR3 is made up of 16 amino acids. CDR3 sequence: CASSLGGQVGGQPQHF. CDR3 sequence (DNA): TGTGCCAGCAGCTTAGGGGGACAGGTAGGCGGTCAGCCCCAGCATTTT. The variable domain in full, with the rest retrieved from reference TRBV7-2 and TRBJ1-5, is GAGVSQSPSNKVTEKGKDVELRCDPISGHTALYWYRQSLGQGLEFLIYFQGNSAPDKSGLPSDRFSAERTGGSVSTLTIQRTQQEDSAVYLCASSLGGQVGGQPQHFGDGTRLSIL.

This chain joins TRBV2 and TRBJ1-2; TRBD1 matches at 10 bases. The V gene's germline CDR1 is SNHLY and CDR2 FYNNEI. The CDR3 loop spans 12 amino acids. Trimming at V came to 8 bases and at J to 6 bases, leaving 3 bases not matched to a gene. The CDR3 DNA sequence: TGTGCCAGCGACAGGGGGCGGGATGGCTACACCTTC. Encoded protein: CASDRGRDGYTF. The full variable domain, its missing parts supplied by reference TRBV2 and TRBJ1-2, is EPEVTQTPSHQVTQMGQEVILRCVPISNHLYFYWYRQILGQKVEFLVSFYNNEISEKSEIFDDQFSVERPDGSNFTLKIRSTKLEDSAMYFCASDRGRDGYTFGSGTRLTVV.

The sample holds a few counts of this clonotype. This rearrangement joins TRBV10-2 to TRBJ1-3, with D unresolved. Trimming shortened V by 0 bases and J by 2 bases, and 8 bases separated the two germline ends. The CDR3 spans 15 residues. CDR1 and CDR2 from the germline V gene are WSHSY and SAAADI. The CDR3 sequence is CASSESREAGNTIYF. DNA of the CDR3: TGCGCCAGCAGTGAGTCAAGGGAAGCTGGAAACACCATATATTTT.

Details on this clonotype: This clone may be a read error of a much larger clone one base away. Lacking the conserved final phenylalanine or tryptophan, this CDR3 likely reflects a read error. The limits of the CDR3 on the DNA are not certain, so only TCRdb's listed CDR3 is given. The V gene is TRBV25-1, the J gene TRBJ1-1. Termini included, the CDR3 measures 12 amino acids. Looked up from germline, CDR1 is MGHDK and CDR2 is SYGVNS. The CDR3 sequence: CASSEGDFVTFL.

The chain couples TRBV10-1 to TRBJ1-2, with D maybe TRBD1 (5 bases). The V gene's germline CDR1 is WNHNN and CDR2 SYGVQD (reference sequence). This CDR3 is 15 amino acids long. V lost 8 bases and J lost 3, with 19 bases in between. This CDR3 is CASSSLGREDYGYTF. CDR3 sequence (DNA): TGCGCCAGCTCGTCCTTGGGCAGGGAGGACTATGGCTACACCTTC.

A single count supports this clonotype. The chain employs TRBV2 and TRBJ2-5; the D is unclear. Germline V gene sequence: CDR1 SNHLY, CDR2 FYNNEI. The CDR3 is 14 amino acids. V was pared by 5 bases and J by 3 bases, with 13 bases between. CDR3 coding DNA: TGTGCCAGCAGTCAAAGGATGGCGGAAGAGACCCAGTACTTC. Protein: CASSQRMAEETQYF.

The chain has TRBV19 and TRBJ1-5; D not certain. CDR1 is LNHDA and CDR2 is SQIVND in the germline V gene (reference sequence). The germline V and J ends were trimmed by 7 bases and 0 bases, with 4 bases remaining between them. The CDR3 is 12 residues long. The CDR3: CASTYSNQPQHF. CDR3 bases: TGTGCCAGTACCTATAGCAATCAGCCCCAGCATTTT.

The chain recombines TRBV11-2 with TRBJ1-5; the match to TRBD1 covers 8 bases. CDR1 and CDR2 from the germline V gene are SGHAT and FQNNGV. V dropped 1 base and J dropped 0; count of bases not matched to a gene: 2. The CDR3 consists of 16 residues. As DNA, the CDR3 is TGTGCCAGCAGCTTAGGGGGACAGGATAGCAATCAGCCCCAGCATTTT. Its protein product is CASSLGGQDSNQPQHF. Using reference TRBV11-2 and TRBJ1-5 for the parts outside the CDR3, the full variable domain is EAGVAQSPRYKIIEKRQSVAFWCNPISGHATLYWYQQILGQGPKLLIQFQNNGVVDDSQLPKDRFSAERLKGVDSTLKIQPAKLEDSAVYLCASSLGGQDSNQPQHFGDGTRLSIL.

This clonotype turned up a few times. The germline gene is not matched at one end of the junction; a read error may be the cause. J is TRBJ2-7 and V is TRBV14; a weak D match, TRBD2 (6 bases). The CDR3 length is 19 residues. The germline gives CDR1 SGHDN, CDR2 FVKESK. The CDR3 DNA is TGTGCCAGCAGCCAAGTACCGCGGGGCCCCGAAGGGTCGACCTACGAGCAGCACTTC. This translates into CASSQVPRGPEGSTYEQHF.

The chain employs TRBV2 and TRBJ2-3; possible D gene TRBD2, 5 bases. Germline CDR1 reads SNHLY; CDR2 reads FYNNEI. The CDR3 totals 12 residues. V lost 6 bases to trimming and J lost 6 bases, with 10 bases between them. Written as DNA, the CDR3 is TGTGCCAGCAGCCCACTAGAGGATACGCAGTATTTT. It specifies CASSPLEDTQYF. The full variable domain, in which reference TRBV2 and TRBJ2-3 provide the parts outside the CDR3, is EPEVTQTPSHQVTQMGQEVILRCVPISNHLYFYWYRQILGQKVEFLVSFYNNEISEKSEIFDDQFSVERPDGSNFTLKIRSTKLEDSAMYFCASSPLEDTQYFGPGTRLTVL.